The T cell receptor (beta chain) under discussion was sequenced for a study of blood T cell repertoires in COVID-19 (dated by TCRdb to the early 2020s). With respect to the entire study: The collaborator samples originated in the United States, Italy and Spain and spanned the acute and convalescent phases of COVID-19. The prospective study material was composed of cDNA or gDNA derived from T cells, B-cell-depleted T cells, or PBMCs. Subjects who had been exposed to COVID-19, were actively infected with it, or had recovered from it provided the deeply sampled blood TCRbeta repertoires that made up the dataset. The repertoires were released in a freely available public database meant as a resource for research on the immune response to SARS-CoV-2. The samples were drawn from the first 160 participants of the ongoing ImmuneRACE study and from 1,254 subjects provided by 6 global collaborators. A de-identified subject ID, COVID-19 status, age in years and sex were almost always included in the sample metadata. Where HLA class I and class II types were available, the types were taken from metadata supplied by the sample provider, not from assay-based typing.

The paper's findings and limits, for the study overall: Clinical and demographic metadata were provided uncurated, with the amount varying by source and participant.

The collaborating institutions used their own protocols to collect whole blood in K2EDTA tubes. For TCRbeta analysis, collaborators shipped samples as frozen whole blood, isolated PBMCs, or DNA extracted from either of those sample types. The immunoSEQ Assay, a bias-controlled multiplex PCR, was used to amplify TCRbeta CDR3 regions from genomic DNA. Turning to the authors' computational methods: Within the assay, amplification of reference gene primers was used to estimate how many nucleated cells each sample contained. To quantify the absolute abundance of each unique TCRbeta CDR3 rearrangement, sequence reads were collapsed and filtered. For each sample, productive Simpson clonality was calculated as the square root of Simpson's diversity index over productive rearrangements. The table was pulled from immuneACCESS by TCRdb, which kept in-frame rearrangements only. Such tables lose some clones; where checked, under half of the loss comes from unresolved V genes, and the rest has no known cause. V and J calls and clone size are given by that table; D and trimming were obtained from the DNA. Across this sample there are some 180,000 clones, with approximately 88% seen only once. The ten biggest clones cover 6.7% of the sample.

On this clone: The specificity of this receptor is unknown. Base qualities are not provided; no much larger clone lies one nucleotide away.

Taken from the germline V gene, the CDR1 and CDR2 loops are SGDLS and YYNGEE. The CDR3 holds 13 amino acids from the cysteine to the phenylalanine. The read is trimmed to its CDR3 DNA, 39 bases read in frame from base 1. Trimming removed 2 bases from V and 8 bases from J; the gene matches leave 3 bases unexplained. This receptor was identified in a man in his forties with acute or convalescent COVID-19. This sequence uses TRBV9 and TRBJ1-2; a stretch of 10 junction bases matches TRBD1. Specimen: peripheral blood. The CDR3 sequence is CASSVTGGGGYTF. The DNA is TGTGCCAGCAGCGTGACAGGGGGCGGCGGCTACACCTTC.